These T cell receptor beta chains were read from a single sample in a study of human T cells and chemical hapten exposure. TCRdb reanalysed the RACE reads using MiXCR and keeps one entry per CDR3 protein. The sample includes approximately 80,000 distinct CDR3 sequences, about 10% of them seen just once. The specimen comprised whole blood, sampled in connection with sensitization to the hapten diphenylcyclopropenone (DPC). The receptors here all came from a woman in her forties or fifties with alopecia areata. Some clones in this sample may be carry-over from other donors' samples. Both conserved end residues are part of each CDR3. The D gene is left open where the match is weak. Only part of the rows carry a size: once, few, many, or a class if the clone is expanded.

length	J	size	D	V	CDR3	DNA
14	TRBJ2-5	many	NA	TRBV7-2	CASSSEGIQETQYF	TGTGCCAGCAGCTCCGAAGGGATCCAAGAGACCCAGTACTTC
14	TRBJ2-4	few	TRBD1	TRBV28	CASSTYRGKNIQYF	TGTGCCAGCAGTACTTACAGGGGCAAAAACATTCAGTACTTC
10	TRBJ2-1	NA	NA	TRBV20-1	CSARRNEQFF	TGCAGTGCTAGGAGGAATGAGCAGTTCTTC
15	TRBJ2-3	NA	NA	TRBV7-2	CASSLSDGDTDTQYF	TGTGCCAGCAGCCTTAGCGATGGAGACACAGATACGCAGTATTTT
10	TRBJ2-5	NA	NA	TRBV29-1	CSGGQETQYF	TGCAGCGGGGGGCAGGAGACCCAGTACTTC
16	TRBJ2-2	NA	TRBD2	TRBV7-2	CASSLGTSGRFGELFF	TGTGCCAGCAGCTTAGGGACTAGCGGGAGGTTCGGGGAGCTGTTTTTT
11	TRBJ1-1	once	NA	TRBV28	CASTLNLEAFF	TGTGCCAGCACCCTCAATCTTGAAGCTTTCTTT
17	TRBJ2-3	many	TRBD1	TRBV20-1	CSAHYRQGPSSTDTQYF	TGCAGTGCACATTATCGACAGGGCCCTTCTAGCACAGATACGCAGTATTTT
15	TRBJ2-1	NA	NA	TRBV5-1	CASSSGGRSYNEQFF	TGCGCCAGCAGCTCTGGAGGGAGATCCTACAATGAGCAGTTCTTC
16	TRBJ1-5	many	TRBD1	TRBV14	CASSPGGDRGHQPQHF	TGTGCCAGCAGCCCTGGCGGGGACAGGGGCCATCAGCCCCAGCATTTT
12	TRBJ1-5	NA	NA	TRBV20-1	CSARGSNQPQHF	TGCAGTGCTAGGGGTAGCAATCAGCCCCAGCATTTT
15	TRBJ1-1	NA	NA	TRBV5-1	CASSLELLMNTEAFF	TGCGCCAGCAGCTTGGAGCTCCTAATGAACACTGAAGCTTTCTTT
16	TRBJ2-2	NA	TRBD2	TRBV7-2	CASIRGSGANGGELFF	TGTGCCAGCATCCGGGGTAGCGGGGCAAACGGCGGGGAGCTGTTTTTT
19	TRBJ2-1	many	TRBD1	TRBV20-1	CSARKRDRGSRDLYNEQFF	TGCAGTGCTAGAAAACGGGACAGGGGGTCCCGTGATCTTTACAATGAGCAGTTCTTC
12	TRBJ1-2	NA	NA	TRBV20-1	CSALGGNYGYTF	TGCAGTGCGTTAGGGGGGAACTATGGCTACACCTTC
11	TRBJ2-7	many	NA	TRBV5-1	CASSSRYEQYF	TGCGCCAGCAGCTCCCGCTACGAGCAGTACTTC
15	TRBJ2-4	many	NA	TRBV15	CATSRDLLLDGIQYF	TGTGCCACCAGCAGAGATCTATTACTAGACGGCATTCAGTACTTC
17	TRBJ2-7	many	TRBD1	TRBV5-4	CASSKPDRALISYEQYF	TGTGCCAGCAGCAAACCAGACAGGGCGCTTATCTCCTACGAGCAGTACTTC
11	TRBJ2-1	many	NA	TRBV6-5	CASSTYNEQFF	TGTGCCAGCAGTACTTACAATGAGCAGTTCTTC
14	TRBJ2-2	many	TRBD2	TRBV2	CATSRLASTGELFF	TGTGCCACATCCCGACTAGCGTCAACCGGGGAGCTGTTTTTT
14	TRBJ1-4	many	NA	TRBV27	CASSFGLTNEKLFF	TGTGCCAGCAGTTTTGGTCTGACTAATGAAAAACTGTTTTTT
16	TRBJ2-1	NA	TRBD2	TRBV18	CASSPRVSGNYNEQFF	TGTGCCAGCTCACCCCGGGTTAGCGGGAATTACAATGAGCAGTTCTTC
15	TRBJ2-7	many	NA	TRBV7-9	CASSAGRRAHYEQYF	TGTGCCAGCAGCGCAGGTCGCAGGGCGCACTACGAGCAGTACTTC
16	TRBJ1-5	many	TRBD1	TRBV7-8	CASSLEGQISNQPQHF	TGTGCCAGCAGCTTAGAGGGACAGATTAGCAATCAGCCCCAGCATTTT
16	TRBJ2-2	NA	NA	TRBV5-1	CASSLYAGTNTGELFF	TGCGCCAGCAGCTTGTATGCAGGGACGAACACCGGGGAGCTGTTTTTT
16	TRBJ2-2	few	NA	TRBV6-6	CASSSSSATNTGELFF	TGTGCCAGCAGTTCCAGCTCGGCAACGAACACCGGGGAGCTGTTTTTT
13	TRBJ2-3	NA	NA	TRBV7-9	CASSQEGRNWRLF	TGTGCCAGCAGTCAGGAGGGCCGTAACTGGCGTTTGTTT